This TCR beta chain was documented in a study of prognosis after radiotherapy for stage I lung cancer. Two-round multiplex PCR on genomic DNA was the method by which TCR beta CDR3 was amplified. The authors ran first-round PCR with primers specific to each TRBV and TRBJ gene. One entry per CDR3 protein results from TCRdb running MiXCR on the multiplex PCR reads. The sample has fewer than 15,000 distinct CDR3 sequences, 43% seen once; the top ten hold around 40%. The CDR3 has 13 amino acids. Germline V gives CDR1 MNHEY, CDR2 SVGEGT. V lost 7 bases to trimming and J lost 3 bases, with 13 bases between them. This clonotype has just a few counts.

This clonotype was sampled from a donor of 50 years or more with non-small cell lung cancer. The sample here was PBMCs, taken before or after stereotactic body radiation therapy (not recorded which). This chain connects TRBV6-2 or TRBV6-3 to TRBJ2-7; weak D call: TRBD2 (5 bases). Here the CDR3 DNA reads TGTGCCAGCAACGAGGGTCTAATCTACGAGCAGTACTTC. This sequence encodes CASNEGLIYEQYF.